Reported below is one T cell receptor (beta chain). Between the trimmed V and J ends, which lost 4 bases and 2 bases, there was a span of 12 bases. There are 15 residues in the CDR3. Germline loops: CDR1 SGHRS, CDR2 YFSETQ. The sample is drawn from a study of Ad26.COV2.S vaccination and SARS-CoV-2 variants. Treatment here: roughly 19 received Ad26.COV2.S at low or high dose, single or two shots; about 5 received placebo; per-sample allocation not given. Sampling happened 63 days after the first vaccine or placebo injection. The protocol was immunoSEQ multiplex PCR, while the TCRdb copy is restricted to in-frame clones and leaves out a portion. Found here are hundreds of thousands of clones, roughly 87% of them singletons; the top ten hold about 3.5%.

The specimen comprised peripheral blood, sampled in a trial of Ad26.COV2.S vaccine versus placebo. This sequence originates from a person between 18 and 65 years old who received the Ad26.COV2.S COVID-19 vaccine or a placebo. The rearrangement links TRBV5-1 to TRBJ2-2; D gene uncertain. Written as DNA, the CDR3 is TGCGCCAGCAGCCACTTAGAAAGAAACACCGGGGAGCTGTTTTTT. Protein sequence: CASSHLERNTGELFF.